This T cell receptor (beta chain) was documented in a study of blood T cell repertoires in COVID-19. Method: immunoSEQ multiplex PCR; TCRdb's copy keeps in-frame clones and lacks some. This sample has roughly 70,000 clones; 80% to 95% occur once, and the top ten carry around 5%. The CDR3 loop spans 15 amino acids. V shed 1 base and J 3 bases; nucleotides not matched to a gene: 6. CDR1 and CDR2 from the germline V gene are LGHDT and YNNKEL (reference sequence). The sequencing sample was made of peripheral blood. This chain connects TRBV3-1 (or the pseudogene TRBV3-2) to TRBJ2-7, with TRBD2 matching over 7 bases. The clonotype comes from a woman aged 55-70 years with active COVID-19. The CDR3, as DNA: TGTGCCAGCAGCCAAGGAGCACTAGCGTTCTACGAGCAGTACTTC. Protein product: CASSQGALAFYEQYF.